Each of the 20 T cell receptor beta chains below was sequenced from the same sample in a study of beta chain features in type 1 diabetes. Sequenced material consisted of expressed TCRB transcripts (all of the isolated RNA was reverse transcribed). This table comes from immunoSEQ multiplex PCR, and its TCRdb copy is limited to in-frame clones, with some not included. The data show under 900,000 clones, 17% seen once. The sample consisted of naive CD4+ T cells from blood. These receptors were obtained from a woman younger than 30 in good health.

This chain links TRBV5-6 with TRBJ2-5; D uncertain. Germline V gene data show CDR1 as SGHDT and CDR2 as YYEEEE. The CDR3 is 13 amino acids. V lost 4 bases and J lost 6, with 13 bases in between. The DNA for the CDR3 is TGTGCCAGCAGCCTCATCCCCGCTCAGACCCAGTACTTC. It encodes CASSLIPAQTQYF.

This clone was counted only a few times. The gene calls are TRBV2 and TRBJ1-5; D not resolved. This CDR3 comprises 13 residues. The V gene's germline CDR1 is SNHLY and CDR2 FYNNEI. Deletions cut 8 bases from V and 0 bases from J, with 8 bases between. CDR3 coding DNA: TGTGCCAGCGTGCAGGATAGCAATCAGCCCCAGCATTTT. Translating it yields CASVQDSNQPQHF. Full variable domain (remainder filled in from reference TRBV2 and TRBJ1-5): EPEVTQTPSHQVTQMGQEVILRCVPISNHLYFYWYRQILGQKVEFLVSFYNNEISEKSEIFDDQFSVERPDGSNFTLKIRSTKLEDSAMYFCASVQDSNQPQHFGDGTRLSIL.

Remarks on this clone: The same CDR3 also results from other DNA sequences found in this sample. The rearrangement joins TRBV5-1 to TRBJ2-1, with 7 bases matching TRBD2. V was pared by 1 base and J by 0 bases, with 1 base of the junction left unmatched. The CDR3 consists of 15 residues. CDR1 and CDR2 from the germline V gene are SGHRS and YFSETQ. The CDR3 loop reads CASSLTGGSYNEQFF. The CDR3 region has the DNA TGCGCCAGCAGCTTGACGGGAGGCTCCTACAATGAGCAGTTCTTC.

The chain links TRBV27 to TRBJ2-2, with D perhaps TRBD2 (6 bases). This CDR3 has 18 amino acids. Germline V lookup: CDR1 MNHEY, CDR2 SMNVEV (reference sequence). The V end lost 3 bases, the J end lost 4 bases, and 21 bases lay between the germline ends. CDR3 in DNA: TGTGCCAGCAGTTTGGCCAGGTCCGGCCCGGGGGTCACCGGGGAGCTGTTTTTT. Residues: CASSLARSGPGVTGELFF.

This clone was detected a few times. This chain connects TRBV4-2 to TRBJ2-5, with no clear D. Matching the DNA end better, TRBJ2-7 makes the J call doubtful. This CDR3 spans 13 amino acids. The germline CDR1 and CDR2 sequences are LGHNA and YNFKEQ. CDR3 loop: CASSPENPFEQYF. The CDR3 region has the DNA TGTGCCAGCAGCCCGGAAAACCCTTTCGAGCAGTACTTC.

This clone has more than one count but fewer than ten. CDR3 bases: TGTGCCAGCAGCCAAGATTTGGCAGGGGGCCCCCGTGGCTACACCTTC. Its protein product is CASSQDLAGGPRGYTF. The V and J genes are TRBV4-2 and TRBJ1-2; the match to TRBD1 covers 8 bases. V lost 0 bases to trimming and J lost 7 bases; unmatched junction nucleotides: 10. In germline, CDR1 is LGHNA, CDR2 YNFKEQ. CDR3 size: 16 residues.

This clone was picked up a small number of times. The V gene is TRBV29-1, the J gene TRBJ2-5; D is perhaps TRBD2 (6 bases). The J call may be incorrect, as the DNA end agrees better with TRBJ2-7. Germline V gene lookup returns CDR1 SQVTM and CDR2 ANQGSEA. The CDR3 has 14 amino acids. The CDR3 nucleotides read TGCAGCGTTGAAGAAGCGGGCAGCTCCTACGAGCAGTACTTC. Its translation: CSVEEAGSSYEQYF.

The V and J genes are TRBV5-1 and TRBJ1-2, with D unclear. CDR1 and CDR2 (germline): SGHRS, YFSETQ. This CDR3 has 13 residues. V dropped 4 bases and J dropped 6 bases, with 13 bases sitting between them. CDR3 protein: CASSLGLLDGYTF. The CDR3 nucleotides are TGCGCCAGCAGCCTCGGACTTTTGGATGGCTACACCTTC.

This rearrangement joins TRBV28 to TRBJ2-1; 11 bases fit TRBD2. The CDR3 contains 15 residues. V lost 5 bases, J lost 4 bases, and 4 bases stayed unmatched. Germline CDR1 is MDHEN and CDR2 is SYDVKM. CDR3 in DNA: TGTGCCAGCAGTGGAGGACTAGCGGGTTACAATGAGCAGTTCTTC. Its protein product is CASSGGLAGYNEQFF. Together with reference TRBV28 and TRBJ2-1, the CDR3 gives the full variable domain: DVKVTQSSRYLVKRTGEKVFLECVQDMDHENMFWYRQDPGLGLRLIYFSYDVKMKEKGDIPEGYSVSREKKERFSLILESASTNQTSMYLCASSGGLAGYNEQFFGPGTRLTVL.

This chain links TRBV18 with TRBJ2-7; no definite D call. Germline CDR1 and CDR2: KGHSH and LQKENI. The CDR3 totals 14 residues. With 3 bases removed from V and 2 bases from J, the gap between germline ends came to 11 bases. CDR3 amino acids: CASSPSGGAYEQYF. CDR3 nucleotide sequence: TGTGCCAGCTCACCGTCAGGTGGGGCCTACGAGCAGTACTTC.

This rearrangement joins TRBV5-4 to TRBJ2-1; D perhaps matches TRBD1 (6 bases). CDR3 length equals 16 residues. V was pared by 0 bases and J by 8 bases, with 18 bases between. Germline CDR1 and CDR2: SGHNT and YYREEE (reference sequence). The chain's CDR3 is CASSLAGRGALDEQFF. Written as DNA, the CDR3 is TGTGCCAGCAGCTTGGCCGGCAGGGGTGCTCTCGATGAGCAGTTCTTC.

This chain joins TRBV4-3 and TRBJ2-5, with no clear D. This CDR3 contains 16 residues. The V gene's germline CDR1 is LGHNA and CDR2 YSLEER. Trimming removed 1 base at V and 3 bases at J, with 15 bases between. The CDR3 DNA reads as TGCGCCAGCAGCCAAGGGTGGCAGGCGGCCGAAGAGACCCAGTACTTC. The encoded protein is CASSQGWQAAEETQYF.

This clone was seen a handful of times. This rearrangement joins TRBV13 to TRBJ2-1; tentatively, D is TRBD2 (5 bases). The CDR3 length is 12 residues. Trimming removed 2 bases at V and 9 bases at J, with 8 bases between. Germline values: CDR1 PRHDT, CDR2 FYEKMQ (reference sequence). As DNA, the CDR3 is TGTGCCAGCAGCTTAAGTGGGAGTGAGCAGTTCTTC. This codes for CASSLSGSEQFF. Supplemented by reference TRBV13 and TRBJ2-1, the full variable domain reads AAGVIQSPRHLIKEKRETATLKCYPIPRHDTVYWYQQGPGQDPQFLISFYEKMQSDKGSIPDRFSAQQFSDYHSELNMSSLELGDSALYFCASSLSGSEQFFGPGTRLTVL.

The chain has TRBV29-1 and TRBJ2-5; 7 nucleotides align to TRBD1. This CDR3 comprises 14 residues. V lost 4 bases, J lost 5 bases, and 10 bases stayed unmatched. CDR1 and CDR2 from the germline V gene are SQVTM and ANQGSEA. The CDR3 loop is CSVGLRQGTETQYF. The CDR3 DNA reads TGCAGCGTTGGGCTGCGACAGGGTACGGAGACCCAGTACTTC.

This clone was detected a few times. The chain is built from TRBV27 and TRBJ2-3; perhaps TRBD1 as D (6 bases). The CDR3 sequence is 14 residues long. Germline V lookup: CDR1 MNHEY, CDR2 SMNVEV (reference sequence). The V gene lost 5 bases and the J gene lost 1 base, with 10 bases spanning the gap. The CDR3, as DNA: TGTGCCAGCAGTCGGAGACAGGGCACAGATACGCAGTATTTT. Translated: CASSRRQGTDTQYF.

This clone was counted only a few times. The CDR3 DNA follows: TGTGCCAGCAGCTTGATACGTGAAGAGACCCAGTACTTC. It codes for CASSLIREETQYF. The chain joins TRBV5-4 to TRBJ2-5; D call uncertain. This CDR3 comprises 13 residues. From germline, CDR1 is SGHNT and CDR2 YYREEE (reference sequence). Trimming removed 1 base from V and 3 bases from J, with 7 bases in between.

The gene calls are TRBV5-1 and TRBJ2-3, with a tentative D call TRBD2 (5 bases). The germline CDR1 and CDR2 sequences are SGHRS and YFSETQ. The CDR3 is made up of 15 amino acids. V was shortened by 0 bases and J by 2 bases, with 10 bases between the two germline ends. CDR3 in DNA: TGCGCCAGCAGCTTGGTCGGGCGGGTCACAGATACGCAGTATTTT. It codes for CASSLVGRVTDTQYF.

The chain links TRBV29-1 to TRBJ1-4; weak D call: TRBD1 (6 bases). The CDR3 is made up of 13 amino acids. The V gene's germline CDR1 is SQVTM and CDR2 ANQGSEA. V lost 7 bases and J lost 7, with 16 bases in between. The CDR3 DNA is TGCAGCGCCAAACAGGGACGAGGTGAAAAACTGTTTTTT. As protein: CSAKQGRGEKLFF. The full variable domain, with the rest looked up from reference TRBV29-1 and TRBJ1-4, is SAVISQKPSRDICQRGTSLTIQCQVDSQVTMMFWYRQQPGQSLTLIATANQGSEATYESGFVIDKFPISRPNLTFSTLTVSNMSPEDSSIYLCSAKQGRGEKLFFGSGTQLSVL.

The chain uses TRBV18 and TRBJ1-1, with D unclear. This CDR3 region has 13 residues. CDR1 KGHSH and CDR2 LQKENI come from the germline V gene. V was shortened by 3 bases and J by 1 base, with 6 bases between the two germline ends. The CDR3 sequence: CASSPDGNTEAFF. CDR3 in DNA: TGTGCCAGCTCACCGGACGGGAACACTGAAGCTTTCTTT. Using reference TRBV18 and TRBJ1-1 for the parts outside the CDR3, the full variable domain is NAGVMQNPRHLVRRRGQEARLRCSPMKGHSHVYWYRQLPEEGLKFMVYLQKENIIDESGMPKERFSAEFPKEGPSILRIQQVVRGDSAAYFCASSPDGNTEAFFGQGTRLTVV.

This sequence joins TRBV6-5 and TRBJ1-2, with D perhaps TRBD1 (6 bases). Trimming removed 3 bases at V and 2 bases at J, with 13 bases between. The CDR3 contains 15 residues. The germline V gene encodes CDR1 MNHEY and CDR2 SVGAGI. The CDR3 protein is CASSYDSTGNYGYTF. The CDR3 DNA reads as TGTGCCAGCAGTTATGACTCTACAGGGAACTATGGCTACACCTTC.